This TCR beta chain was sequenced for a study of shared clonotypes between healthy human individuals. Donors included only healthy HIV-negative adults lacking recent acute infections or vaccinations. The donors were all Caucasian adults (living in Nashville, Tennessee). The length of the CDR3 is 18 residues. The ends lost 1 base at V and 5 bases at J; junction bases unmatched: 13. Germline V gives CDR1 SGHTA, CDR2 FQGNSA. The table came from immunoSEQ multiplex PCR; TCRdb's copy has only in-frame clones and leaves some out. The sample has a few million clones; over 85% are singletons. The specimen sequenced was naive CD4+ T cells sorted from blood. The subset is: CD45RA+ positively selected. The chain recombines TRBV7-2 with TRBJ2-1, with 8 bases fitting TRBD2. The TCR originated in a man aged 18 to 29 in good health. The CDR3 is CASSLVLYGAGEHNEQFF. Here the CDR3 DNA reads TGTGCCAGCAGCTTAGTTCTTTACGGAGCGGGAGAACACAATGAGCAGTTCTTC.